These 6 T cell receptor beta chains originate from one sample sequenced in a study of cytomegalovirus exposure and HLA in healthy donors. It was with 60 Vbeta and 13 Jbeta primers that the PCR ran. Profiled with immunoSEQ multiplex PCR; TCRdb holds only in-frame clones, not every one. The sample carries some 130,000 clones, about 80% recorded once. Sequenced material: PBMCs. The receptors come from a man in his forties in good health and CMV-seronegative.

In its sample, this clone was seen a few times. Because the CDR3 is missing its conserved closing phenylalanine or tryptophan, this is likely a read error. Because the CDR3's place on the DNA is in doubt, the DNA is left out and the CDR3 is given as listed by TCRdb. This sequence joins TRBV4-2 and TRBJ1-6; the table's D call, TRBD1, has no DNA check behind it. Inclusive of both ends, the CDR3 amounts to 15 amino acids. CDR1 is LGHNA and CDR2 is YNFKEQ in the germline V gene. CDR3: CASSPGTGDGSPLHV.

The rearrangement joins TRBV28 to TRBJ2-3, with 12 positions matching TRBD2. V lost 2 bases, J lost 6 bases, and 3 bases stayed unmatched. In germline, CDR1 is MDHEN, CDR2 SYDVKM. This CDR3 has 15 residues. The CDR3 reads CASSLLAGGEDTQYF. Here the CDR3 DNA reads TGTGCCAGCAGTTTACTAGCGGGGGGGGAGGATACGCAGTATTTT.

The chain joins TRBV28 to TRBJ1-3, with 7 nucleotides matching TRBD1. Trimming took 7 bases from V and 0 from J; bases not matched to a gene: 6. Germline CDR1 reads MDHEN; CDR2 reads SYDVKM. The CDR3 consists of 15 residues. The CDR3 protein is CASKRTGLSGNTIYF. For the CDR3, the DNA is TGTGCCAGCAAACGGACAGGCCTCTCTGGAAACACCATATATTTT.

This rearrangement joins TRBV27 to TRBJ2-7; 7 nucleotides match TRBD1. V trimming: 6 bases; J trimming: 3 bases; junction bases outside the gene matches: 8. The CDR3 is 14 residues long. Germline V CDR1 and CDR2: MNHEY, SMNVEV (reference sequence). The CDR3 sequence is CASSKTGTYYEQYF. The CDR3 DNA follows: TGTGCCAGCAGCAAGACAGGGACATACTACGAGCAGTACTTC.

The gene calls are TRBV5-1 and TRBJ2-2; 10 positions agree with TRBD2. V was pared by 6 bases and J by 7 bases, with 12 bases of the junction left unmatched. The CDR3 extends over 16 amino acids. Germline CDR1 SGHRS, CDR2 YFSETQ. CDR3 region: CASNSLAGGSGGELFF. CDR3 in DNA: TGCGCCAGCAACTCATTAGCGGGAGGAAGTGGCGGGGAGCTGTTTTTT.

CDR3 DNA: TGCGCCAGCAGCTACCTAGCGGGGGTTCCCTACGAGCAGTACTTC. Translating gives CASSYLAGVPYEQYF. This rearrangement joins TRBV5-1 to TRBJ2-7; 10 nucleotides match TRBD2. J lost 2 bases, V lost 3 bases, and 5 bases had no gene match. The CDR3 runs 15 residues. Germline-derived CDR1 and CDR2 are SGHRS and YFSETQ.